The 18 T cell receptor beta chains below were found in one sample sequenced in a study of pediatric ulcerative colitis. Method: immunoSEQ multiplex PCR; TCRdb's copy keeps in-frame clones and lacks some. Here the sample spans more than 45,000 clones, 87% being singletons. The source material was blood. The receptor set was obtained from a boy aged 5-17 years who was a control in a study of pediatric ulcerative colitis.

This clone showed up just a few times. The V and J genes are TRBV6-1 and TRBJ2-7; 10 bases fit TRBD1. Germline trimming cut 10 bases from V and 9 bases from J; bases unmatched to any gene: 12. Germline lookup yields CDR1 MNHNS and CDR2 SASEGT. This CDR3 has 13 residues. CDR3 loop: CATLGQGDTLQYF. In nucleotides, the CDR3 is TGTGCCACCCTAGGACAGGGGGACACTCTGCAGTACTTC.

V gene TRBV6-5 combines with J gene TRBJ2-7; no clear D gene. Per germline, CDR1 MNHEY and CDR2 SVGAGI. The CDR3 consists of 15 residues. Deletions cut 4 bases from V and 2 bases from J, with 15 bases between. This CDR3 is CASSSRTNRPYEQYF. The CDR3 nucleotides are TGTGCCAGCAGTTCTAGGACGAACCGTCCCTACGAGCAGTACTTC.

The rearrangement links TRBV10-3 to TRBJ1-5; the D gene is possibly TRBD1 (5 bases). Trimming pared 6 bases from V and 4 bases from J, leaving 16 bases between. The CDR3 is 15 amino acids. In germline, CDR1 is ENHRY, CDR2 SYGVKD. The CDR3 reads CAIRTDSGSNQPQHF. The CDR3 bases are TGTGCCATCAGGACGGATTCAGGGAGTAATCAGCCCCAGCATTTT.

This clone was seen only a few times. This chain uses TRBV6-6 with TRBJ1-1, with a possible D match to TRBD1 (5 bases). The CDR3 has 14 amino acids. V lost 8 bases, J lost 4 bases, and 17 bases lay in between. From germline, CDR1 is MNHNY and CDR2 SVGAGI (reference sequence). CDR3 amino acids: CASLRTDGGTEAFF. DNA of the CDR3: TGTGCCAGCCTCAGAACCGACGGGGGCACTGAAGCTTTCTTT.

This clone has more than one count but fewer than ten. The rearrangement joins TRBV5-1 to TRBJ2-7; D unresolved. Trimming removed 0 bases at V and 5 bases at J, with 15 bases between. This CDR3 spans 15 amino acids. Looked up from germline, CDR1 is SGHRS and CDR2 is YFSETQ. The CDR3 loop reads CASSLEPELSHEQYF. DNA of the CDR3: TGCGCCAGCAGCTTGGAGCCAGAGCTAAGTCACGAGCAGTACTTC. The whole variable domain, filled in from reference TRBV5-1 and TRBJ2-7, reads KAGVTQTPRYLIKTRGQQVTLSCSPISGHRSVSWYQQTPGQGLQFLFEYFSETQRNKGNFPGRFSGRQFSNSRSEMNVSTLELGDSALYLCASSLEPELSHEQYFGPGTRLTVT.

The V and J genes are TRBV5-4 and TRBJ2-1, with D unresolved. This CDR3 contains 12 residues. Trimming left V 0 bases short and J 8 bases short, with 6 bases between. Germline V CDR1 and CDR2: SGHNT, YYREEE (reference sequence). The CDR3 DNA reads TGTGCCAGCAGCTTGGAAGCAGATGAGCAGTTCTTC. Translated, it gives CASSLEADEQFF.

This chain links TRBV19 with TRBJ2-7, with 7 bases fitting TRBD1. This CDR3 region has 14 residues. V shed 5 bases, J shed 2 bases, and the junction held 6 bases outside the gene matches. CDR1 and CDR2 (germline): LNHDA, SQIVND (reference sequence). CDR3 DNA: TGTGCCAGTAGTCGGGACAGTGCAACCTACGAGCAGTACTTC. It encodes CASSRDSATYEQYF. Together with reference TRBV19 and TRBJ2-7, the CDR3 gives the full variable domain: DGGITQSPKYLFRKEGQNVTLSCEQNLNHDAMYWYRQDPGQGLRLIYYSQIVNDFQKGDIAEGYSVSREKKESFPLTVTSAQKNPTAFYLCASSRDSATYEQYFGPGTRLTVT.

The rearrangement links TRBV7-2 to TRBJ2-2; D gene uncertain. Trimming took off 3 bases at V and 1 base at J, with 6 bases between the two ends. The CDR3 runs 14 residues. Germline CDR1 SGHTA, CDR2 FQGNSA. The CDR3 DNA is TGTGCCAGCAGCTTGGAACTGAACACCGGGGAGCTGTTTTTT. Its translation: CASSLELNTGELFF.

This chain joins TRBV7-8 and TRBJ1-2; 9 bases align to TRBD1. The V segment lost 2 bases and the J segment 4 bases; nucleotides outside the gene matches: 5. This CDR3 spans 15 amino acids. In germline, CDR1 is SGHVS, CDR2 FQNEAQ. As DNA, the CDR3 is TGTGCCAGCAGCTTAACTGCGACAGGGGGCTATGGCTACACCTTC. This translates into CASSLTATGGYGYTF.

This clone was seen once. V and J are TRBV28 and TRBJ2-1; D unresolved. The germline V gene encodes CDR1 MDHEN and CDR2 SYDVKM. CDR3 length equals 13 residues. The germline V and J ends were trimmed by 3 bases and 0 bases, with 3 bases remaining between them. In DNA, the CDR3 is TGTGCCAGCAGTTTTGTCTCCTACAATGAGCAGTTCTTC. Translated, it gives CASSFVSYNEQFF.

The V call is TRBV4-1, the J call TRBJ2-3; a possible D gene is TRBD2 (5 bases). Germline assignment: CDR1 MGHRA and CDR2 YSYEKL. This CDR3 has 15 residues. Trimming cost V 1 base and J 8 bases, with 16 bases left between them. The CDR3 spells CASSQGWADFGTQYF. CDR3 sequence (DNA): TGCGCCAGCAGCCAAGGCTGGGCGGACTTTGGTACGCAGTATTTT.

The chain recombines TRBV29-1 with TRBJ2-1; TRBD2 matches 13 bases. This CDR3 has 14 residues. Germline CDR1 is SQVTM and CDR2 is ANQGSEA. V dropped 6 bases and J dropped 9; count of bases not matched to a gene: 8. This CDR3 reads CSVTGLAGFSEQFF. The CDR3 nucleotides are TGCAGCGTGACGGGACTAGCGGGATTCTCTGAGCAGTTCTTC.

This chain links TRBV18 with TRBJ1-1; a weak D match, TRBD1 (5 bases). Germline V CDR1 and CDR2: KGHSH, LQKENI. The length of the CDR3 is 15 residues. Deletions cut 5 bases from V and 2 bases from J, with 15 bases between. In DNA, the CDR3 is TGTGCCAGCTCAGCCACAACAGGCTCTAACACTGAAGCTTTCTTT. It codes for CASSATTGSNTEAFF.

The V call is TRBV28, the J call TRBJ2-1; 7 nucleotides align to TRBD2. CDR3 length: 14 amino acids. Germline loops: CDR1 MDHEN, CDR2 SYDVKM. The junction had 7 bases not matched to a gene; V was cut back by 7 bases and J by 4 bases. This chain's CDR3 is CASISGGRYNEQFF. In nucleotides, the CDR3 is TGTGCCAGCATCTCGGGGGGACGGTACAATGAGCAGTTCTTC.

The chain carries TRBV27 and TRBJ2-7; 7 bases line up with TRBD1. After removal of 5 bases from V and 3 bases from J, the junction contained 7 bases not matched to a gene. In germline, CDR1 is MNHEY, CDR2 SMNVEV (reference sequence). CDR3 length: 14 residues. The CDR3 loop reads CASSPGQILYEQYF. CDR3 nucleotides: TGTGCCAGCAGTCCGGGACAGATACTCTACGAGCAGTACTTC.

The chain has TRBV5-6 and TRBJ1-3, with a tentative D call TRBD1 (5 bases). There are 15 residues in the CDR3. V lost 1 base and J lost 0, with 8 bases in between. The germline V gene has CDR1 SGHDT and CDR2 YYEEEE. CDR3: CASSLMGGSGNTIYF. The CDR3 DNA sequence: TGTGCCAGCAGCTTGATGGGGGGCTCTGGAAACACCATATATTTT.

This clone was picked up a small number of times. The V gene is TRBV10-1, the J gene TRBJ1-6; unclear D gene. The CDR3 totals 13 residues. Germline CDR1 and CDR2: WNHNN and SYGVQD (reference sequence). Deletions cut 3 bases from V and 8 bases from J, with 8 bases between. CDR3 region: CASSERVDSPLHF. In DNA form, the CDR3 reads TGCGCCAGCAGTGAACGAGTTGATTCACCCCTCCACTTT.

The V call is TRBV18, the J call TRBJ1-5; D gene unclear. Germline CDR1 reads KGHSH; CDR2 reads LQKENI. This CDR3 region has 16 residues. V was trimmed by 2 bases and J by 1 base, leaving 12 bases between them. The CDR3 DNA follows: TGTGCCAGCTCACCAAAGATCGGGCTGAGCAATCAGCCCCAGCATTTT. Its translation is CASSPKIGLSNQPQHF.